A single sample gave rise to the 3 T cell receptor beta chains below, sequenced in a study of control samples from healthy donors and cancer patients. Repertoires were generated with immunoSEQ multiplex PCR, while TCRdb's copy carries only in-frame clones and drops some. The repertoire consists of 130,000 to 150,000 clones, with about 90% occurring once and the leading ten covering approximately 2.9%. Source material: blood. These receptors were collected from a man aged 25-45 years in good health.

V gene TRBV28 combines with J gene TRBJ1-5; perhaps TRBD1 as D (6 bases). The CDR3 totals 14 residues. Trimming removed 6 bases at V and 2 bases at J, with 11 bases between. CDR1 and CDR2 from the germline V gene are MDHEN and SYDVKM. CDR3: CASSRKGGNQPQHF. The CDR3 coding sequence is TGTGCCAGCAGCCGAAAGGGGGGCAATCAGCCCCAGCATTTT.

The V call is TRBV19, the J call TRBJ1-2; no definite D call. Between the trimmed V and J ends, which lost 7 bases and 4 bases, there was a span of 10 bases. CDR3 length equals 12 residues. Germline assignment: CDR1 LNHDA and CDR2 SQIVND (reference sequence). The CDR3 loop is CASNTGFYGYTF. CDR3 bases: TGTGCCAGTAACACGGGGTTCTATGGCTACACCTTC.

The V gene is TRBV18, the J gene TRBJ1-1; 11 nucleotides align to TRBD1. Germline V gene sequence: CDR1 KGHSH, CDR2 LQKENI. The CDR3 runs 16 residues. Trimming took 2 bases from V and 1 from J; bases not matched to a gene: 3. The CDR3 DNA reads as TGTGCCAGCTCACCAAGGACAGGGGGCCAGAACACTGAAGCTTTCTTT. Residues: CASSPRTGGQNTEAFF. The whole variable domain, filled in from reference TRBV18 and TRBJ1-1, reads NAGVMQNPRHLVRRRGQEARLRCSPMKGHSHVYWYRQLPEEGLKFMVYLQKENIIDESGMPKERFSAEFPKEGPSILRIQQVVRGDSAAYFCASSPRTGGQNTEAFFGQGTRLTVV.